The clone carrying this T cell receptor (beta chain) has at least ten counts. MiXCR, run by TCRdb on the 5' RACE reads, gives a single entry per CDR3 protein. Of some 200,000 distinct CDR3 sequences in the sample, 15% to 20% were seen once. The sample comes from a study of CD8 T cells in ankylosing spondylitis. The CDR3 has 14 residues. Trimming removed 1 base from V and 3 bases from J, with 10 bases in between. Per germline, CDR1 KGHSH and CDR2 LQKENI. What was sequenced was blood, either unsorted or a sorted T cell fraction (not recorded which). The source of this sequence is a male donor under 30 with ankylosing spondylitis or in good health (not recorded which). The chain links TRBV18 to TRBJ2-7; tentative D call: TRBD1 (6 bases). The DNA for the CDR3 is TGTGCCAGCTCACCACAGGGGGAAGGCTACGAGCAGTACGTC. This translates into CASSPQGEGYEQYV.